This T cell receptor (beta chain) was obtained from a study of cytomegalovirus exposure and HLA in healthy donors. Study context: Earlier, 90 million to 140 million unique TCR beta sequences were recovered from approximately 180 million T cells by an analysis. Study-level results: Reported performance of the classifier showed diagnosis of cytomegalovirus status with high specificity and sensitivity.

Primers for the PCR totalled 60 Vbeta and 13 Jbeta. The assay was immunoSEQ multiplex PCR, and TCRdb's table has in-frame clones only and misses some. The profile covers 150,000 to 200,000 clones, with roughly 77% appearing a single time and over 4% taken by the ten largest. Concerning this clone: Its antigen is still unknown.

This CDR3 contains 14 residues. V was shortened by 3 bases and J by 6 bases, with 12 bases between the two germline ends. Germline CDR1 and CDR2: LGHNT and FRNRAP. Healthy bone marrow donors made up the cohort. This clonotype was obtained from a male donor in good health and CMV-seronegative. The chain couples TRBV12-5 to TRBJ1-5, with TRBD1 as a possible D gene (6 bases). The sequencing sample was made of PBMCs. The CDR3 region is CASGFRGGSQPQHF. The CDR3 nucleotides are TGTGCTAGTGGTTTTAGGGGGGGCTCTCAGCCCCAGCATTTT.